The clone carrying this TCR beta chain was seen many times. TCR cDNA libraries were made from RNA using a previously described, modified protocol. MiXCR, run by TCRdb on the 5' RACE reads, gives a single entry per CDR3 protein. In the table there are hundreds of thousands of distinct CDR3 sequences, around 30% of which are singletons. These data come from a study of identical twins' blood T cells. CDR1 GTSNPN and CDR2 SVGIG come from the germline V gene (reference sequence). The CDR3 runs 15 residues. J gave up 7 bases and V 5 bases, and 8 bases lay outside the gene matches. The sample was PBMCs. The V and J genes are TRBV30 and TRBJ2-1; 13 bases are a match to TRBD2. The clonotype comes from a woman aged 18 to 49 in good health. CDR3 region: CAWVGWTSGRNEQFF. CDR3 sequence (DNA): TGTGCCTGGGTCGGATGGACTAGCGGGAGAAATGAGCAGTTCTTC.